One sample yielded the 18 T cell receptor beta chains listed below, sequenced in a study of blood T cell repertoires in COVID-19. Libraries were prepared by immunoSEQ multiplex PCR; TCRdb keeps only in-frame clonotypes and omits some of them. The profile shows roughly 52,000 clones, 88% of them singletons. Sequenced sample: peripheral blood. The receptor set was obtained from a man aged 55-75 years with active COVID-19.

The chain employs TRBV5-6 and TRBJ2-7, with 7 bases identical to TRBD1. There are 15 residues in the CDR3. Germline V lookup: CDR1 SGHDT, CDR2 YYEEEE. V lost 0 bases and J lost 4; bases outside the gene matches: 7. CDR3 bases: TGTGCCAGCAGCTTGGAAGGGGGCGATATGTACGAGCAGTACTTC. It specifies CASSLEGGDMYEQYF. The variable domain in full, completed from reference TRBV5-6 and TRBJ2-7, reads DAGVTQSPTHLIKTRGQQVTLRCSPKSGHDTVSWYQQALGQGPQFIFQYYEEEERQRGNFPDRFSGHQFPNYSSELNVNALLLGDSALYLCASSLEGGDMYEQYFGPGTRLTVT.

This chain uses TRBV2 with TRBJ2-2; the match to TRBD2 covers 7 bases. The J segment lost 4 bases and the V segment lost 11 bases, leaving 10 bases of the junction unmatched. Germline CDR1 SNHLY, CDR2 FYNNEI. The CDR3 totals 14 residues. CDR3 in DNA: TGTGCCGGCGGGAGAGATGGGTTCACCGGGGAGCTGTTTTTT. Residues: CAGGRDGFTGELFF. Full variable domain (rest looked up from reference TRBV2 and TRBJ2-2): EPEVTQTPSHQVTQMGQEVILRCVPISNHLYFYWYRQILGQKVEFLVSFYNNEISEKSEIFDDQFSVERPDGSNFTLKIRSTKLEDSAMYFCAGGRDGFTGELFFGEGSRLTVL.

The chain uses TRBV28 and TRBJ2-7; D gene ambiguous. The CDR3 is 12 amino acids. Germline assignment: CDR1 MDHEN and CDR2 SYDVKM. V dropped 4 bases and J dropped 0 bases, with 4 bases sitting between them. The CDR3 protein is CASSSLSYEQYF. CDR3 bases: TGTGCCAGCAGTTCACTCTCCTACGAGCAGTACTTC.

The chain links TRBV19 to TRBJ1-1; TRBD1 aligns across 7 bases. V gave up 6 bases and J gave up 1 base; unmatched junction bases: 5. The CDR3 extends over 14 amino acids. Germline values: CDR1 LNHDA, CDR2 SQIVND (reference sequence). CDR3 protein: CASRRQGPNTEAFF. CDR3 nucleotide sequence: TGTGCCAGTAGGAGACAGGGACCGAACACTGAAGCTTTCTTT.

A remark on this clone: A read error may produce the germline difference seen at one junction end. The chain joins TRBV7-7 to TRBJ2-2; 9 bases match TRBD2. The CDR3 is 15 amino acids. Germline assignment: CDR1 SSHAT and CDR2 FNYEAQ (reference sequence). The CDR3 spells CASRVAGVATGELFF. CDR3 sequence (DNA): TGTGCTAGCAGAGTAGCGGGAGTCGCCACCGGGGAGCTGTTTTTT.

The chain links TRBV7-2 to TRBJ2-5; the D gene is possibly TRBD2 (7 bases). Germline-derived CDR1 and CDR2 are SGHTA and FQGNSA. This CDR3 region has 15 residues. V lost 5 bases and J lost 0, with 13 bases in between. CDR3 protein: CASSRGAPYQETQYF. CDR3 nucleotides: TGTGCCAGCAGCCGGGGGGCACCGTACCAAGAGACCCAGTACTTC.

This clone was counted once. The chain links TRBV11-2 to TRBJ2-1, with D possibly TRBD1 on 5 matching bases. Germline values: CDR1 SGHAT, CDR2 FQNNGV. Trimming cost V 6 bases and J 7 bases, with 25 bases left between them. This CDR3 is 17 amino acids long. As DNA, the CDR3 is TGTGCCAGCAGTCCCGATTTAAGGGGCTTGGTGAGGAATGAGCAGTTCTTC. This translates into CASSPDLRGLVRNEQFF.

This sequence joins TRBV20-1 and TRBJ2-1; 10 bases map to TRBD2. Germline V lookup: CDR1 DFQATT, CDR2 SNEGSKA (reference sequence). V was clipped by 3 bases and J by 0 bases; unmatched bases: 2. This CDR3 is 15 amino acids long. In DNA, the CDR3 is TGCAGTGCTAGTGGGACTAGCGACTCCTACAATGAGCAGTTCTTC. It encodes CSASGTSDSYNEQFF.

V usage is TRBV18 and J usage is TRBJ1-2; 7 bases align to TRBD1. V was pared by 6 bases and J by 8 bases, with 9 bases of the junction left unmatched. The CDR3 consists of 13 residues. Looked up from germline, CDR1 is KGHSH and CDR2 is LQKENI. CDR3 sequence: CASSLDRAEGYTF. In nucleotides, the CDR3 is TGTGCCAGCTCCCTCGACAGGGCGGAGGGCTACACCTTC.

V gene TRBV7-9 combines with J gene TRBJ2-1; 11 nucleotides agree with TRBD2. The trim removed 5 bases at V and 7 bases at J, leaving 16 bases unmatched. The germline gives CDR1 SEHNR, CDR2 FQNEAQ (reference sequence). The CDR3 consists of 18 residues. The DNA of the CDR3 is TGTGCCAGCAGCACTCCCCCATATAGCGGGAGGGCCGGGAATGAGCAGTTCTTC. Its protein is CASSTPPYSGRAGNEQFF. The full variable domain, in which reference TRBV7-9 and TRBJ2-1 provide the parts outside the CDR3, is DTGVSQNPRHKITKRGQNVTFRCDPISEHNRLYWYRQTLGQGPEFLTYFQNEAQLEKSRLLSDRFSAERPKGSFSTLEIQRTEQGDSAMYLCASSTPPYSGRAGNEQFFGPGTRLTVL.

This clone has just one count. CDR3 residues: CASSPRLAEPYEQYF. DNA of the CDR3: TGTGCCAGCAGCCCCCGACTAGCGGAGCCCTACGAGCAGTACTTC. This chain links TRBV4-2 with TRBJ2-7; 9 nucleotides agree with TRBD2. The length of the CDR3 is 15 residues. The J segment lost 2 bases and the V segment lost 4 bases, leaving 6 bases of the junction unmatched. From germline, CDR1 is LGHNA and CDR2 YNFKEQ.

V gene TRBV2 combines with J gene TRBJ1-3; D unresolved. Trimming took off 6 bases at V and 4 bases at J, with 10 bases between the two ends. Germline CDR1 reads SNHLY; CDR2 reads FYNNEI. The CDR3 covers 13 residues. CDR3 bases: TGTGCCAGCAGAAACCCGGTCGGAAACACCATATATTTT. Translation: CASRNPVGNTIYF.

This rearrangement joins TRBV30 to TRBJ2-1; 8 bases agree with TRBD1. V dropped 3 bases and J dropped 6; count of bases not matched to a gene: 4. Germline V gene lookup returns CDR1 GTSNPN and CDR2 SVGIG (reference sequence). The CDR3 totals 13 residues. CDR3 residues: CAWSAGGLNEQFF. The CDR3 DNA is TGTGCCTGGAGCGCAGGGGGCCTCAATGAGCAGTTCTTC.

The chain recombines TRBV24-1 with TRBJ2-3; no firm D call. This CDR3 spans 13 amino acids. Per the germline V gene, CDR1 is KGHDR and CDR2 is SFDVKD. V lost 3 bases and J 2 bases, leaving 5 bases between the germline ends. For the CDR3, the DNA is TGTGCCACCAGTGATGACAACACAGATACGCAGTATTTT. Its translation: CATSDDNTDTQYF.

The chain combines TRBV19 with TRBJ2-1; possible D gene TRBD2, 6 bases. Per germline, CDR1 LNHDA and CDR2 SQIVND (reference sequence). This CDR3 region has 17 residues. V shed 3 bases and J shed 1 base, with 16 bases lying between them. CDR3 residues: CASSIPPGSGSYNEQFF. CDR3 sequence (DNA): TGTGCCAGTAGTATCCCCCCCGGGAGTGGGTCCTACAATGAGCAGTTCTTC.

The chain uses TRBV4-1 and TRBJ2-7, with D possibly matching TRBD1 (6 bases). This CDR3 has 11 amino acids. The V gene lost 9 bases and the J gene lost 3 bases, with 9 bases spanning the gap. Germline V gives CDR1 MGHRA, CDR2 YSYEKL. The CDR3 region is CASQGIYEQYF. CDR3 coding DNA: TGCGCCAGTCAGGGGATCTACGAGCAGTACTTC.

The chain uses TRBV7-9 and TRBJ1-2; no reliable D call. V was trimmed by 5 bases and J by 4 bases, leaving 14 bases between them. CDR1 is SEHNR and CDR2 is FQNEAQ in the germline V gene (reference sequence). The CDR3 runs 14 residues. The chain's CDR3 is CASSRGSYSYGYTF. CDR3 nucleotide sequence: TGTGCCAGCAGCCGAGGGTCCTACTCCTATGGCTACACCTTC.

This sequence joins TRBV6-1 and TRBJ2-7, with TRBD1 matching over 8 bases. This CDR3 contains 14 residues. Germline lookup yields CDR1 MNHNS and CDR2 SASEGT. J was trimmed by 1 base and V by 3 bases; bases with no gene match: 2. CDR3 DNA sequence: TGTGCCAGCAGTGACCGGGACAGGTCCTACGAGCAGTACTTC. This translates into CASSDRDRSYEQYF.